Sequencing of this TCR beta chain was carried out in a study of blood T cell repertoires in COVID-19. Libraries were prepared by immunoSEQ multiplex PCR; TCRdb keeps only in-frame clonotypes and omits some of them. The sample comprises some 42,000 clones, 70% to 90% of which are singletons, and less than 2.5% rests with the top ten. This CDR3 is 15 amino acids long. CDR1 is SGHTA and CDR2 is FQGTGA in the germline V gene. With V trimmed by 5 bases and J by 1 base, 4 bases remained unmatched. Sequencing was carried out using peripheral blood. The chain is built from TRBV7-3 and TRBJ2-1; 8 bases align to TRBD1. The receptor's source is a human donor in a cohort sampled during active COVID-19. This CDR3 reads CASSPRGQSYNEQFF. CDR3 DNA: TGTGCCAGCAGCCCCAGGGGGCAATCCTACAATGAGCAGTTCTTC.